This T cell receptor beta chain emerged from a study of spatial heterogeneity in lung cancer. Study-level information: Sequencing consistently turned up more beta-chain sequences than alpha-chain sequences. General study results and limits: Expanded intratumoral alpha and beta TCR counts tracked tumor mutation counts. It was estimated that coverage of tumor T cells reached 6% to 8% for alpha chains and about 13% for beta chains.

This clonotype is medium-sized within its sample. Its antigen is still unknown. A library made for alpha chains picked up this beta chain off target, so its size means little. With 4 bases clipped from V and 4 bases from J, the junction kept 1 base outside the gene matches. The length of the CDR3 is 12 residues. Germline V gives CDR1 SQVTM, CDR2 ANQGSEA. Stated time point: sample taken at primary tumor resection. TCRdb used MiXCR to reprocess the 5' RACE reads, holding one entry per CDR3 protein. The sample records over 8,500 distinct CDR3 sequences, around 15% being singletons. The material sequenced was lung tumor tissue, taken at surgery. The sequence came from a male donor with early-stage non-small cell lung cancer. This sequence joins TRBV29-1 and TRBJ2-3; 8 bases match TRBD2. CDR3: CSVAGGADTQYF. As DNA, the CDR3 is TGCAGCGTTGCGGGAGGGGCAGATACGCAGTATTTT.